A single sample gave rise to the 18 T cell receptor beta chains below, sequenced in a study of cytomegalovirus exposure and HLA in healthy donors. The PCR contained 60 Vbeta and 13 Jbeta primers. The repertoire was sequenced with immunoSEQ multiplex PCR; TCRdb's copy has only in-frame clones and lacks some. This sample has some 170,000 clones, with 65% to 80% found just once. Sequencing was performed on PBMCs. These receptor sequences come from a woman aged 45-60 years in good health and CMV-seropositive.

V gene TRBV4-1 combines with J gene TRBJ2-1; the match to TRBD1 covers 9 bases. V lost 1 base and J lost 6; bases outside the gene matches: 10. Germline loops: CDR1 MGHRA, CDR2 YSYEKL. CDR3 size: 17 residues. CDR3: CASSQVPQGQGSNEQFF. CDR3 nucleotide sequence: TGCGCCAGCAGCCAAGTCCCCCAGGGACAGGGCAGCAATGAGCAGTTCTTC.

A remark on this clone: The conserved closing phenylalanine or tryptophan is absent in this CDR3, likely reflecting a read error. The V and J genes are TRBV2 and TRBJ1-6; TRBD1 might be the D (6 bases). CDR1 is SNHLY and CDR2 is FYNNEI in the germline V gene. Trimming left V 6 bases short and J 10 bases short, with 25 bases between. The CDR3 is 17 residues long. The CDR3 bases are TGTGCCAGCAGACACGGGAGGGACAAGGGCTTTTGGTCACCCCTCCACTCT. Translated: CASRHGRDKGFWSPLHS.

CDR3 loop: CASSLRGGGDYGYTF. For the CDR3, the DNA is TGTGCCAGCAGCCTCAGAGGGGGGGGCGACTATGGCTACACCTTC. V and J are TRBV9 and TRBJ1-2, with D possibly being TRBD1 (6 bases). Trimming shortened V by 4 bases and J by 3 bases, and 16 bases separated the two germline ends. Germline CDR1 SGDLS, CDR2 YYNGEE. There are 15 residues in the CDR3.

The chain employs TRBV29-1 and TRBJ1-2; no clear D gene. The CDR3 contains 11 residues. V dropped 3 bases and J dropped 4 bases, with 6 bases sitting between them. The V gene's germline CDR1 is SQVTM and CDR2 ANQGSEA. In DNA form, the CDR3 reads TGCAGCGTTGAGCGGGTCTATGGCTACACCTTC. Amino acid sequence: CSVERVYGYTF.

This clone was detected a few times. Here the CDR3 reads CASRAGTGSSPLHF. As DNA, the CDR3 is TGTGCCAGCAGGGCCGGGACAGGGTCTTCACCCCTCCACTTT. The chain joins TRBV5-4 to TRBJ1-6; 9 bases are a match to TRBD1. The CDR3 runs to 14 residues. J gave up 9 bases and V 5 bases, and 6 bases lay outside the gene matches. The germline CDR1 and CDR2 sequences are SGHNT and YYREEE (reference sequence).

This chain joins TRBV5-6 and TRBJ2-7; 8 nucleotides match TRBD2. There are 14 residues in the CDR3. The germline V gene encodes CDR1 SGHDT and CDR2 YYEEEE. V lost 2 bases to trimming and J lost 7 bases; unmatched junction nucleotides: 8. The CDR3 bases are TGTGCCAGCAGCTTAGACAGCGGGGGAGCGGAGCAGTACTTC. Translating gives CASSLDSGGAEQYF. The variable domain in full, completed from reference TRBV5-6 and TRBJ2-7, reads DAGVTQSPTHLIKTRGQQVTLRCSPKSGHDTVSWYQQALGQGPQFIFQYYEEEERQRGNFPDRFSGHQFPNYSSELNVNALLLGDSALYLCASSLDSGGAEQYFGPGTRLTVT.

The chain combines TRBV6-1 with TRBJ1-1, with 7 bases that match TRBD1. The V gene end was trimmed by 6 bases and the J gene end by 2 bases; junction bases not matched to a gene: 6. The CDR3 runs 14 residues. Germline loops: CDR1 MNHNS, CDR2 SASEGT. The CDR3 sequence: CASSRQGSNTEAFF. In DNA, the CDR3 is TGTGCCAGCAGCAGACAGGGATCAAACACTGAAGCTTTCTTT.

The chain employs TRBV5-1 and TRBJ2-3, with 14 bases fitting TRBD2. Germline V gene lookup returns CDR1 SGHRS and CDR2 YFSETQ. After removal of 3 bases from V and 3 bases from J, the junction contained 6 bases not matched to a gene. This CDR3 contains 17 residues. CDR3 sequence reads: CASSSGTSGGGTDTQYF. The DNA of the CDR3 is TGCGCCAGCAGCTCAGGGACTAGCGGGGGCGGGACAGATACGCAGTATTTT.

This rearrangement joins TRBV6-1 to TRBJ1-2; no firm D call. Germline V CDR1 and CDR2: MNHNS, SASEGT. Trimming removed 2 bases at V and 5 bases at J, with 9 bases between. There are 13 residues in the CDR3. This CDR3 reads CASSEREQYGYTF. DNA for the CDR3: TGTGCCAGCAGTGAAAGAGAACAGTATGGCTACACCTTC.

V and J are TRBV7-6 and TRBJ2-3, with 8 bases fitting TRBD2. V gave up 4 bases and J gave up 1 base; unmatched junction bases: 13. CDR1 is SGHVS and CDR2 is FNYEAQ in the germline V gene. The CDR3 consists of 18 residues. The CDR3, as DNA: TGTGCCAGCAGCTCTGGGCGGGGGGACTCCCGGGGCACAGATACGCAGTATTTT. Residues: CASSSGRGDSRGTDTQYF.

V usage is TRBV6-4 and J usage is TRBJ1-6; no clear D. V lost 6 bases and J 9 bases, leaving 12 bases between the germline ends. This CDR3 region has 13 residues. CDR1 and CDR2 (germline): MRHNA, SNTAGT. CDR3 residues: CASSPDPSSPLHF. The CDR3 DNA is TGTGCCAGCAGCCCAGACCCTAGTTCACCCCTCCACTTT.

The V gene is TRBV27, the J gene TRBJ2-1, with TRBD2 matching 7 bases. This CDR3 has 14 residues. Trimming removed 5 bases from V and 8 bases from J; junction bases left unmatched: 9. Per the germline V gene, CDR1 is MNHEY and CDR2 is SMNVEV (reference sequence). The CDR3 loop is CASSPGGSFYEQFF. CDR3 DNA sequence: TGTGCCAGCAGTCCCGGGGGGAGCTTCTATGAGCAGTTCTTC.

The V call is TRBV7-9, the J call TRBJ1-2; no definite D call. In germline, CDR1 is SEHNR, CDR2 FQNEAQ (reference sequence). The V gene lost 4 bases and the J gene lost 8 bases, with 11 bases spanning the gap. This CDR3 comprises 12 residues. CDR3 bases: TGTGCCAGCAGCTCAGAGGCGGGAGGCTACACCTTC. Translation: CASSSEAGGYTF.

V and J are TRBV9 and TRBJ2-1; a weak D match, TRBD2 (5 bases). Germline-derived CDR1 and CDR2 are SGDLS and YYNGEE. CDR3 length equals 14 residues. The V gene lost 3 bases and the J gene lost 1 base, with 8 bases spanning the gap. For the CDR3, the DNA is TGTGCCAGCAGCGACGGGGTTTCCTACAATGAGCAGTTCTTC. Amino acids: CASSDGVSYNEQFF.

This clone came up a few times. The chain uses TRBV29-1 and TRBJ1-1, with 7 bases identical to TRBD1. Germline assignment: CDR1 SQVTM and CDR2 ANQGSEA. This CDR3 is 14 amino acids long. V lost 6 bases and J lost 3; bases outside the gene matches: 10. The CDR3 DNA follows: TGCAGCGTCGAAATAGGGGGCTTCGACACTGAAGCTTTCTTT. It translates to CSVEIGGFDTEAFF.

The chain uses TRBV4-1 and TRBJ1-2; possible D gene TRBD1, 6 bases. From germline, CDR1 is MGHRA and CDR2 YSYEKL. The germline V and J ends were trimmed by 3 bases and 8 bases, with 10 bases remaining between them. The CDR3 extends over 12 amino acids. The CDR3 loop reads CASSQTGWGYTF. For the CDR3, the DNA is TGCGCCAGCAGCCAGACAGGTTGGGGCTACACCTTC.

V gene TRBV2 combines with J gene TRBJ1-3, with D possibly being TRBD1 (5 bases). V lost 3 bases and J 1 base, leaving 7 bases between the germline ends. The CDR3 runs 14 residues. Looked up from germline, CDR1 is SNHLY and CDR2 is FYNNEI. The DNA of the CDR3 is TGTGCCAGCAGTGACAGGGTTTCTGGAAACACCATATATTTT. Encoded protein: CASSDRVSGNTIYF.

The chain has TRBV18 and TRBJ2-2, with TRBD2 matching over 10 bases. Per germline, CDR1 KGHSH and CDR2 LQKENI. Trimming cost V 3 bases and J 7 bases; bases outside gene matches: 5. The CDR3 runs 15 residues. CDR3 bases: TGTGCCAGCTCACCGCGGACTAGCGGAGGCGGGGAGCTGTTTTTT. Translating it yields CASSPRTSGGGELFF. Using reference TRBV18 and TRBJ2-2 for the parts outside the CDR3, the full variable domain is NAGVMQNPRHLVRRRGQEARLRCSPMKGHSHVYWYRQLPEEGLKFMVYLQKENIIDESGMPKERFSAEFPKEGPSILRIQQVVRGDSAAYFCASSPRTSGGGELFFGEGSRLTVL.